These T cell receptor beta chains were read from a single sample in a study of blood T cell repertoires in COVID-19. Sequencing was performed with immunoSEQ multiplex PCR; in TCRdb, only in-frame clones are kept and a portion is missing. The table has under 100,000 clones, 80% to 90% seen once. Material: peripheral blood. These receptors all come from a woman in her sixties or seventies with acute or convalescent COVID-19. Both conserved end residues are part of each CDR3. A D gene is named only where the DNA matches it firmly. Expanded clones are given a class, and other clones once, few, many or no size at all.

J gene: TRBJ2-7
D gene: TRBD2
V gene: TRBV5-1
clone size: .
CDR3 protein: CASSWGLAGGLNSYEQYF
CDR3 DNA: TGCGCCAGCAGCTGGGGGCTAGCGGGAGGGCTGAACTCCTACGAGCAGTACTTC

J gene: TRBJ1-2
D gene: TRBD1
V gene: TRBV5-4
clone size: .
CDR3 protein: CASSRQGNYGYTF
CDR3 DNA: TGTGCCAGCAGCCGACAGGGTAACTATGGCTACACCTTC

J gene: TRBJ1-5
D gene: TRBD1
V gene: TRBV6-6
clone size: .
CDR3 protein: CASSDYRGSNQPQHF
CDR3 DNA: TGTGCCAGCAGTGATTACAGGGGTAGCAATCAGCCCCAGCATTTT

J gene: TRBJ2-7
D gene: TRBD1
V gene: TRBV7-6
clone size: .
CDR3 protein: CASSLGQGSSYEQYF
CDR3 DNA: TGTGCCAGCAGTCTCGGACAGGGGAGCTCCTACGAGCAGTACTTC

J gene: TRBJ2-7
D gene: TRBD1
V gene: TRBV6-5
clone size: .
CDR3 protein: CASSSTGGRDEQYF
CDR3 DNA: TGTGCCAGCAGTTCGACAGGGGGCAGGGACGAGCAGTACTTC

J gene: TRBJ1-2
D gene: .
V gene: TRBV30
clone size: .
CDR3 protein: CAWTGGRSNYGYTF
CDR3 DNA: TGTGCCTGGACTGGGGGCAGATCTAACTATGGCTACACCTTC

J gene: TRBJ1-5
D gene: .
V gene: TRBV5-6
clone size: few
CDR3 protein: CASSLGVQGQEPQHF
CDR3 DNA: TGTGCCAGCAGCTTGGGGGTGCAGGGTCAGGAGCCCCAGCATTTT

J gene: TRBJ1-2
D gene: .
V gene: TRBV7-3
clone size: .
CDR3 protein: CASSGYRDHGYTF
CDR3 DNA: TGTGCCAGCAGCGGTTACAGGGATCATGGCTACACCTTC

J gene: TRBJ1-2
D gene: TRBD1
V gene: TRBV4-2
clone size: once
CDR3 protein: CASSQQTGLGGYTF
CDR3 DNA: TGTGCCAGCAGCCAACAGACAGGGCTGGGGGGCTACACCTTC

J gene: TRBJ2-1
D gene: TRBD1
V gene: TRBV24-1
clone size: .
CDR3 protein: CATSGGQGLFYNEQFF
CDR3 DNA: TGTGCCACCAGTGGGGGACAGGGCCTATTCTACAATGAGCAGTTCTTC

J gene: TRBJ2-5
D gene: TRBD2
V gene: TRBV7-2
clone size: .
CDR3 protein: CASSYSGGEGTQYF
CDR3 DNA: TGTGCCAGCAGCTATAGCGGGGGGGAAGGGACCCAGTACTTC

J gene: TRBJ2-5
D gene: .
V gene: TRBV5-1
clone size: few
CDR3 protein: CASSLEGAWDQETQYF
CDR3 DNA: TGCGCCAGCAGCTTGGAAGGGGCGTGGGATCAAGAGACCCAGTACTTC

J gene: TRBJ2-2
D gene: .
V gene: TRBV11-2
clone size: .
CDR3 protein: CASSLRALGNTGELFF
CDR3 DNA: TGTGCCAGCAGCTTACGCGCACTAGGGAACACCGGGGAGCTGTTTTTT

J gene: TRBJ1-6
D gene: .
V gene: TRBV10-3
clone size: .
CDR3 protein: CAISEERGGSPLHF
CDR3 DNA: TGTGCCATCAGTGAAGAAAGGGGAGGTTCACCCCTCCACTTT

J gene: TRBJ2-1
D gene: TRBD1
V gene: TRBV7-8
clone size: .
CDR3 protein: CASSPGTGVYNEQFF
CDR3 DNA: TGTGCCAGCAGCCCCGGGACAGGGGTCTACAATGAGCAGTTCTTC

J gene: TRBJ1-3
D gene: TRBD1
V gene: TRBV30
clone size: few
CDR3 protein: CAWSPPGQVVGNTIYF
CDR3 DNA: TGTGCCTGGAGTCCACCAGGACAGGTTGTTGGAAACACCATATATTTT

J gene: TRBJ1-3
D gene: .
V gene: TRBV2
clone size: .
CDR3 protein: CASSDGVGNTIYF
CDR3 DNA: TGTGCCAGCAGTGACGGGGTTGGAAACACCATATATTTT

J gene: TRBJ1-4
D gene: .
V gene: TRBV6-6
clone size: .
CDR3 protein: CASTYGGGNEKLFF
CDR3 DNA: TGTGCCAGCACCTACGGGGGGGGAAATGAAAAACTGTTTTTT

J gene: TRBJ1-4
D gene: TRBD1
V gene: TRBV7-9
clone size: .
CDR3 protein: CASSSGQGYNEKLFF
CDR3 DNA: TGTGCCAGCAGCAGCGGACAGGGGTATAATGAAAAACTGTTTTTT

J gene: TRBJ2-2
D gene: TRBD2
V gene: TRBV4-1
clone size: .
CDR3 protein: CASSYEWPSGSRNTGELFF
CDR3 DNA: TGCGCCAGCAGCTACGAGTGGCCTAGCGGGAGTAGGAACACCGGGGAGCTGTTTTTT